A single sample is the source of the 4 T cell receptor beta chains below, sequenced in a study of shared clonotypes between healthy human individuals. Method: immunoSEQ multiplex PCR; TCRdb's copy keeps in-frame clones and lacks some. The table shows about 680,000 clones, with 55% to 85% occurring only once. The sequenced sample consisted of memory CD4+ T cells sorted from blood. Subset here: CD45RA-negative fraction. All receptors derive from a woman between 25 and 40 years old in good health.

This clone was recorded a few times. V gene TRBV5-1 combines with J gene TRBJ1-2, with D unclear. V gave up 4 bases and J gave up 2 bases, with 6 bases separating them. The CDR3 is 12 amino acids. Looked up from germline, CDR1 is SGHRS and CDR2 is YFSETQ. The CDR3 DNA reads TGCGCCAGCAGCGGACGGAACTATGGCTACACCTTC. It is translated as CASSGRNYGYTF.

As DNA, the CDR3 is TGTGCCAGCAGTGAAACTTTCGGCGATCAGCCCCAGCATTTT. Encoded protein: CASSETFGDQPQHF. The rearrangement links TRBV2 to TRBJ1-5; D ambiguous. CDR3 length equals 14 residues. V was shortened by 2 bases and J by 5 bases, with 10 bases between the two germline ends. Germline values: CDR1 SNHLY, CDR2 FYNNEI.

This clone showed up many times. Other nucleotide sequences from this sample produce the same CDR3. The CDR3 is CASSRISNQPQHF. The CDR3 coding sequence is TGCGCCAGCAGCCGGATCAGCAATCAGCCCCAGCATTTT. V usage is TRBV10-2 and J usage is TRBJ1-5, with D uncertain. The CDR3 has 13 amino acids. Trimming pared 6 bases from V and 1 base from J, leaving 7 bases between. Germline CDR1 and CDR2: WSHSY and SAAADI.

The chain couples TRBV2 to TRBJ2-6; TRBD1 matches at 7 bases. CDR1 and CDR2 (germline): SNHLY, FYNNEI. Losses at the gene ends were 5 bases for V and 7 bases for J; bases not matched to a gene: 14. The CDR3 contains 17 residues. The CDR3 protein is CASSLWGQHTQANVLTF. Here the CDR3 DNA reads TGTGCCAGCAGTTTGTGGGGACAGCACACTCAAGCCAACGTCCTGACTTTC.